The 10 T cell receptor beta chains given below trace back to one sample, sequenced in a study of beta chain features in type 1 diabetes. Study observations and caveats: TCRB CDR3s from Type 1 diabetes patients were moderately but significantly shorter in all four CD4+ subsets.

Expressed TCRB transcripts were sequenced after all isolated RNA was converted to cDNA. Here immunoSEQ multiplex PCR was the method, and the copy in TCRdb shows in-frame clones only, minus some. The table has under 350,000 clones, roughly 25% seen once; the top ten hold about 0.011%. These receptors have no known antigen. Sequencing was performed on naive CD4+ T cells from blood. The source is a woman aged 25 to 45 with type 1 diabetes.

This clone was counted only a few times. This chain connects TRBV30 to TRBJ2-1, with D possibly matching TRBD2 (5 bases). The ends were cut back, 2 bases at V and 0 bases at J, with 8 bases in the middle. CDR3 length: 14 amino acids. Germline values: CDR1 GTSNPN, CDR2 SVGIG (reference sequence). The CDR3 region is CAWSIASSYNEQFF. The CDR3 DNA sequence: TGTGCCTGGAGTATAGCGAGCTCCTACAATGAGCAGTTCTTC.

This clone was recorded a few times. The CDR3 DNA follows: TGCAGCGTTGAAGGAGCGGGTACCGGGGAGCTGTTTTTT. Residues: CSVEGAGTGELFF. This chain connects TRBV29-1 to TRBJ2-2; D is possibly TRBD2 (6 bases). The CDR3 has 13 amino acids. CDR1 and CDR2 from the germline V gene are SQVTM and ANQGSEA. Trimming cost V 1 base and J 5 bases, with 8 bases left between them.

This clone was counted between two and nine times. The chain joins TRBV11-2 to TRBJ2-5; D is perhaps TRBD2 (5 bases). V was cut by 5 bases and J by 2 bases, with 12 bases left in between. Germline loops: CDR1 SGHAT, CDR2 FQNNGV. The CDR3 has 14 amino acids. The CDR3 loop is CASSLDSLQETQYF. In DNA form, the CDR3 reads TGTGCCAGCAGCCTGGACTCGCTGCAAGAGACCCAGTACTTC.

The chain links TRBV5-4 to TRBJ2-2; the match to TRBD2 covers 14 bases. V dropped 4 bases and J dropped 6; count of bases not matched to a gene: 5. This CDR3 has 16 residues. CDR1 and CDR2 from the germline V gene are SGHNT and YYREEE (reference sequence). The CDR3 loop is CASSAGLAGVAGELFF. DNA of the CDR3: TGTGCCAGCAGCGCGGGACTAGCGGGAGTGGCCGGGGAGCTGTTTTTT.

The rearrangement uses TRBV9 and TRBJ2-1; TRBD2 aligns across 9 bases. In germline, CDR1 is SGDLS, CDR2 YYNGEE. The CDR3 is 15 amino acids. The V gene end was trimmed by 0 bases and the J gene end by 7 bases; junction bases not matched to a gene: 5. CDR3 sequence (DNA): TGTGCCAGCAGCGTAGTCGGCGGGAGGGGTAATGAGCAGTTCTTC. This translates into CASSVVGGRGNEQFF.

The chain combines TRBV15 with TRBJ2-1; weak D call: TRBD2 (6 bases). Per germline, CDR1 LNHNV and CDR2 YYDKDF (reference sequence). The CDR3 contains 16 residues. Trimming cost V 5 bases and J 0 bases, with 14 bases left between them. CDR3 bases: TGTGCCACCAGCTCAGGGAGCGGGCCCTCCTACAATGAGCAGTTCTTC. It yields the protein CATSSGSGPSYNEQFF.

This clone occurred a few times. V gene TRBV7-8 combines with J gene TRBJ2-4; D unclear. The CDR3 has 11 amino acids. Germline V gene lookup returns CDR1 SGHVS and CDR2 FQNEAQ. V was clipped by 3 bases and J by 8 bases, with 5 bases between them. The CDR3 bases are TGTGCCAGCAGCTTCCGAGACATTCAGTACTTC. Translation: CASSFRDIQYF.

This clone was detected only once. Here the CDR3 reads CASRTGGNYGNQPQHF. DNA for the CDR3: TGTGCCAGCAGGACAGGGGGGAACTATGGCAATCAGCCCCAGCATTTT. The chain recombines TRBV27 with TRBJ1-5; 9 bases line up with TRBD1. Trimming cost V 6 bases and J 2 bases; bases outside gene matches: 8. Germline CDR1 is MNHEY and CDR2 is SMNVEV (reference sequence). CDR3 size: 16 residues.

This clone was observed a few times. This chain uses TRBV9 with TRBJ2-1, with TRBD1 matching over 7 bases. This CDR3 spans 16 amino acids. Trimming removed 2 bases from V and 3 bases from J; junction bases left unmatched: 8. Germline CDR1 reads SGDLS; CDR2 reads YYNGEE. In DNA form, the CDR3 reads TGTGCCAGCAGCGTCAGGGGACAGAGGGGCTACAATGAGCAGTTCTTC. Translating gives CASSVRGQRGYNEQFF.

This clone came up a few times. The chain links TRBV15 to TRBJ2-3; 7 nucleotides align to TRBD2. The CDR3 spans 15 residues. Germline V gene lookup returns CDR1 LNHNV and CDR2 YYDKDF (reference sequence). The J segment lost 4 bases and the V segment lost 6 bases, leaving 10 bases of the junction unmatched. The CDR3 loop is CATRGGMGVADTQYF. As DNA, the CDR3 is TGTGCCACCAGGGGGGGGATGGGAGTCGCAGATACGCAGTATTTT.